This TCR beta chain was identified during a study of T cell responses to AZD1222 COVID-19 vaccine. Study-level points and caveats: With two AZD1222 doses given, Spike-specific TCR breadth and depth both rose.

With 3 bases clipped from V and 7 bases from J, the junction kept 11 bases outside the gene matches. The germline CDR1 and CDR2 sequences are SGHVS and FQNEAQ. The CDR3 runs 16 residues. In regard to this clone: Antigen specificity is unknown.

The table came from immunoSEQ multiplex PCR; TCRdb's copy has only in-frame clones and leaves some out. The top ten clones hold roughly 5% of a sample with 150,000 to 170,000 clones, roughly nine tenths of them seen once. This sequence originates from an adult in good health. The specimen comprised peripheral blood, sampled on day 0 of MenACWY control vaccination. The chain carries TRBV7-8 and TRBJ1-4, with 7 positions matching TRBD1. The CDR3 reads CASSFRVGGASEKLFF. CDR3 in DNA: TGTGCCAGCAGCTTCCGCGTAGGGGGCGCTAGTGAAAAACTGTTTTTT.